This T cell receptor beta chain was recorded in a study of graft-versus-host responses after intestinal transplantation. Whole-study context: Multivisceral, liver-intestinal, or isolated intestinal grafts went to recipients.

Study outcomes and limitations: Declining HvG levels early post-transplant were linked to peak circulating GvH clone levels.

The V end was cut by 8 bases, the J end by 2 bases, with 15 bases between. The CDR3 extends over 14 amino acids. Germline V gives CDR1 MRHNA, CDR2 SNTAGT. Turning to this clone: What it binds is not known.

Libraries were prepared by immunoSEQ multiplex PCR; TCRdb keeps only in-frame clonotypes and omits some of them. Here the sample spans tens of thousands of clones, 90% to 95% being singletons. This chain uses TRBV6-4 with TRBJ1-1; D is possibly TRBD1 (6 bases). The sequence was obtained from a human donor who received an intestinal transplant. This sample comprised unstimulated CD4+ T cells sorted from spleen or lymph node cells, obtained before intestinal transplant. This CDR3 is CASGSTGDNTEAFF. The DNA of the CDR3 is TGTGCCAGCGGATCGACAGGAGATAACACTGAAGCTTTCTTT.